The 17 T cell receptor beta chains presented below share a single source sample, sequenced in a study of blood T cell repertoires in COVID-19. Generated by immunoSEQ multiplex PCR, the TCRdb table keeps only in-frame clones and is missing some. The data hold some 250,000 clones, with around 89% observed a single time. Sequenced input: PBMCs or T cells enriched from blood (not recorded which). Receptors were obtained from a man aged 40-49 years who had recovered from COVID-19.

The rearrangement links TRBV3-1 (or the pseudogene TRBV3-2) to TRBJ2-1; tentative D call: TRBD2 (6 bases). Looked up from germline, CDR1 is LGHDT and CDR2 is YNNKEL (reference sequence). Trimming removed 1 base at V and 0 bases at J, with 7 bases between. This CDR3 has 15 amino acids. The CDR3 loop is CASSQGRGSYNEQFF. CDR3 DNA: TGTGCCAGCAGCCAAGGGAGGGGCTCCTACAATGAGCAGTTCTTC.

A few counts support this clone. This rearrangement joins TRBV7-9 to TRBJ2-7; TRBD1 agrees at 7 bases. Germline CDR1 SEHNR, CDR2 FQNEAQ (reference sequence). J was trimmed by 0 bases and V by 5 bases; bases with no gene match: 16. The CDR3 loop spans 18 amino acids. CDR3: CASSGPGTAHLPSYEQYF. CDR3 DNA: TGTGCCAGCAGCGGCCCCGGGACAGCCCACCTCCCCTCCTACGAGCAGTACTTC.

The rearrangement joins TRBV5-4 to TRBJ2-7; D unresolved. Germline V gene data show CDR1 as SGHNT and CDR2 as YYREEE (reference sequence). V lost 3 bases to trimming and J lost 2 bases, with 3 bases between them. This CDR3 region has 11 residues. The CDR3 is CASSSAYEQYF. The CDR3 DNA sequence: TGTGCCAGCAGCTCGGCCTACGAGCAGTACTTC.

This clone was seen more than once but under ten times. The rearrangement joins TRBV11-2 to TRBJ1-6, with 7 bases fitting TRBD1. Germline V gene lookup returns CDR1 SGHAT and CDR2 FQNNGV. This CDR3 is built from 15 residues. With V trimmed by 0 bases and J by 5 bases, 1 base remained unmatched. CDR3 loop: CASSLDGQDNSPLHF. In DNA form, the CDR3 reads TGTGCCAGCAGCTTAGACGGACAGGATAATTCACCCCTCCACTTT. The whole variable domain, remainder taken from reference TRBV11-2 and TRBJ1-6, is EAGVAQSPRYKIIEKRQSVAFWCNPISGHATLYWYQQILGQGPKLLIQFQNNGVVDDSQLPKDRFSAERLKGVDSTLKIQPAKLEDSAVYLCASSLDGQDNSPLHFGNGTRLTVT.

This chain joins TRBV5-5 and TRBJ2-7; tentatively, D is TRBD2 (5 bases). V lost 1 base to trimming and J lost 2 bases, with 10 bases between them. This CDR3 is built from 14 residues. Germline CDR1 SGHKS, CDR2 YYEKEE (reference sequence). CDR3 amino acids: CASSLYEGTYEQYF. The CDR3 DNA reads TGTGCCAGCAGCTTGTATGAGGGTACCTACGAGCAGTACTTC. The whole variable domain, filled in from reference TRBV5-5 and TRBJ2-7, reads DAGVTQSPTHLIKTRGQQVTLRCSPISGHKSVSWYQQVLGQGPQFIFQYYEKEERGRGNFPDRFSARQFPNYSSELNVNALLLGDSALYLCASSLYEGTYEQYFGPGTRLTVT.

The rearrangement links TRBV27 to TRBJ1-4; perhaps TRBD1 as D (5 bases). Germline V gene lookup returns CDR1 MNHEY and CDR2 SMNVEV (reference sequence). Trimming removed 6 bases at V and 3 bases at J, with 23 bases between. This CDR3 region has 18 residues. The CDR3 is CASRSVGGTVISNEKLFF. The DNA for the CDR3 is TGTGCCAGCAGGTCAGTTGGAGGGACCGTGATATCTAATGAAAAACTGTTTTTT.

This clone was detected ten times or more. The V gene is TRBV19, the J gene TRBJ1-5, with D perhaps TRBD1 (5 bases). Trimming took 2 bases from V and 1 from J, leaving 12 bases between them. This CDR3 comprises 16 residues. The germline V gene has CDR1 LNHDA and CDR2 SQIVND (reference sequence). This chain's CDR3 is CASSIQAGPSNQPQHF. As DNA, the CDR3 is TGTGCCAGTAGTATACAAGCAGGGCCAAGCAATCAGCCCCAGCATTTT.

This clone was picked up many times. J is TRBJ2-2 and V is TRBV29-1; TRBD1 matches at 9 bases. The CDR3 sequence is 15 residues long. Trimming at V came to 6 bases and at J to 4 bases, leaving 9 bases not matched to a gene. The germline CDR1 and CDR2 sequences are SQVTM and ANQGSEA. The CDR3 DNA sequence: TGCAGCGTGGAATACAGGGGGCGCGGCACCGGGGAGCTGTTTTTT. Translation: CSVEYRGRGTGELFF.

The chain employs TRBV3-1 (or the pseudogene TRBV3-2) and TRBJ2-1; TRBD1 matches 8 bases. The CDR3 is 16 amino acids. The ends lost 6 bases at V and 10 bases at J; junction bases unmatched: 17. From germline, CDR1 is LGHDT and CDR2 YNNKEL (reference sequence). The CDR3 loop reads CASRGDLGQGYIEQFF. The CDR3 DNA reads TGTGCCAGCAGAGGCGATCTTGGACAGGGTTACATCGAGCAGTTCTTC.

This sequence joins TRBV7-2 and TRBJ1-5; D is uncertain. Germline values: CDR1 SGHTA, CDR2 FQGNSA. Deletions cut 1 base from V and 2 bases from J, with 12 bases between. The CDR3 runs to 16 residues. CDR3 residues: CASSLESYSGNQPQHF. The CDR3 region has the DNA TGTGCCAGCAGCTTAGAATCCTACAGTGGCAATCAGCCCCAGCATTTT. The variable domain in full, with the rest retrieved from reference TRBV7-2 and TRBJ1-5, is GAGVSQSPSNKVTEKGKDVELRCDPISGHTALYWYRQSLGQGLEFLIYFQGNSAPDKSGLPSDRFSAERTGGSVSTLTIQRTQQEDSAVYLCASSLESYSGNQPQHFGDGTRLSIL.

V is TRBV2 and J is TRBJ1-5; no clear D. The CDR3 sequence is 15 residues long. The V end lost 2 bases, the J end lost 0 bases, and 8 bases lay between the germline ends. Per the germline V gene, CDR1 is SNHLY and CDR2 is FYNNEI. DNA of the CDR3: TGTGCCAGCAGTGAACGGAGATATAGCAATCAGCCCCAGCATTTT. This encodes CASSERRYSNQPQHF.

The chain couples TRBV5-6 to TRBJ1-2; tentatively, D is TRBD1 (6 bases). CDR1 is SGHDT, CDR2 YYEEEE, per germline. The CDR3 is 13 residues long. V lost 1 base and J 3 bases, leaving 7 bases between the germline ends. The CDR3, as DNA: TGTGCCAGCAGCTTGCAGGGGTACTATGGCTACACCTTC. Translated, it gives CASSLQGYYGYTF.

This rearrangement joins TRBV11-2 to TRBJ2-7; D gene uncertain. The V end lost 7 bases, the J end lost 4 bases, and 14 bases lay between the germline ends. CDR3 length: 13 amino acids. CDR1 is SGHAT, CDR2 FQNNGV, per germline. The CDR3 sequence is CASTPWVAYEQYF. The CDR3 DNA follows: TGTGCCAGCACCCCTTGGGTAGCTTACGAGCAGTACTTC.

The chain carries TRBV19 and TRBJ2-5; a weak D match, TRBD2 (5 bases). The CDR3 runs 16 residues. V was cut by 5 bases and J by 0 bases, with 16 bases left in between. Germline CDR1 LNHDA, CDR2 SQIVND (reference sequence). CDR3 protein: CASSFKGRGDQETQYF. The CDR3 nucleotides are TGTGCCAGTAGTTTTAAAGGACGGGGAGACCAAGAGACCCAGTACTTC.

This clone was detected only a few times. The chain employs TRBV18 and TRBJ2-5, with 8 bases that match TRBD1. Trimming removed 0 bases from V and 5 bases from J; junction bases left unmatched: 17. Germline CDR1 KGHSH, CDR2 LQKENI. The CDR3 length is 19 residues. The CDR3 is CASSPPIWDRPHSGETQYF. DNA for the CDR3: TGTGCCAGCTCACCACCTATCTGGGACAGGCCCCATTCTGGCGAGACCCAGTACTTC.

Points on this clone: The sample holds other DNA sequences that translate to the same CDR3. This chain's CDR3 is CASSVGTGGNSGNTIYF. CDR3 coding DNA: TGTGCCAGCAGCGTCGGGACAGGGGGGAACTCTGGAAACACCATATATTTT. The chain carries TRBV9 and TRBJ1-3, with 11 nucleotides matching TRBD1. Germline assignment: CDR1 SGDLS and CDR2 YYNGEE. This CDR3 contains 17 residues. Losses at the gene ends were 2 bases for V and 0 bases for J; bases not matched to a gene: 4.

The rearrangement uses TRBV12-3 or TRBV12-4 and TRBJ1-4; 7 positions match TRBD1. The CDR3 is 12 residues long. Trimming at V came to 6 bases and at J to 5 bases, leaving 0 bases not matched to a gene. The CDR3 DNA follows: TGTGCCAGCAGGACAGGGAATGAAAAACTGTTTTTT. Its protein is CASRTGNEKLFF.